The 20 T cell receptor beta chains presented below share a single source sample, sequenced in a study of blood T cell repertoires in COVID-19. Sequencing was performed with immunoSEQ multiplex PCR; in TCRdb, only in-frame clones are kept and a portion is missing. The table shows 200,000 to 250,000 clones, with over 80% occurring only once. Sequenced input: peripheral blood. Receptors originate from a woman in her seventies with active or convalescent COVID-19.

The chain has TRBV5-1 and TRBJ2-7, with D possibly being TRBD2 (6 bases). The CDR3 runs to 13 residues. CDR1 is SGHRS and CDR2 is YFSETQ in the germline V gene. V gave up 5 bases and J gave up 0 bases, with 9 bases separating them. The CDR3 is CASRRDFSYEQYF. DNA of the CDR3: TGCGCCAGCAGGAGGGACTTCTCCTACGAGCAGTACTTC.

In this sample, this clone turned up a few times. The chain recombines TRBV3-1 (or the pseudogene TRBV3-2) with TRBJ1-1; TRBD1 matches at 8 bases. The CDR3 sequence is 12 residues long. CDR1 is LGHDT and CDR2 is YNNKEL in the germline V gene (reference sequence). V trimming: 5 bases; J trimming: 5 bases; junction bases outside the gene matches: 1. The CDR3 protein is CASSYRGTEAFF. The CDR3 DNA follows: TGTGCCAGCAGCTACAGGGGGACTGAAGCTTTCTTT.

The chain couples TRBV27 to TRBJ2-7; 7 bases agree with TRBD2. Germline lookup yields CDR1 MNHEY and CDR2 SMNVEV (reference sequence). This CDR3 is 15 amino acids long. V shed 5 bases, J shed 4 bases, and the junction held 11 bases outside the gene matches. This CDR3 is CASSREAGRLYEQYF. CDR3 in DNA: TGTGCCAGCAGTAGGGAAGCGGGACGTTTATACGAGCAGTACTTC.

The genes are TRBV11-2 and TRBJ2-7; D gene ambiguous. This CDR3 comprises 16 residues. Germline lookup yields CDR1 SGHAT and CDR2 FQNNGV. Trimming took off 5 bases at V and 0 bases at J, with 17 bases between the two ends. The CDR3 DNA is TGTGCCAGCAGCCTCGCCAAGACCTACAGCTCCTACGAGCAGTACTTC. Translation: CASSLAKTYSSYEQYF.

J is TRBJ1-5 and V is TRBV2; D is unclear. Per the germline V gene, CDR1 is SNHLY and CDR2 is FYNNEI. This CDR3 is 14 amino acids long. The V and J ends lost 5 bases and 0 bases respectively, with 8 bases between them. The CDR3 bases are TGTGCCAGCAGTTCACAGCCTAGCAATCAGCCCCAGCATTTT. This encodes CASSSQPSNQPQHF.

On this clone itself: The germline gene is not matched at one end of the junction; a read error may be the cause. The V and J genes are TRBV5-1 and TRBJ2-5, with D possibly TRBD2 on 5 matching bases. CDR1 is SGHRS and CDR2 is YFSETQ in the germline V gene. CDR3 size: 12 residues. The CDR3 nucleotides are TGCGCCAGCAAACGGGAACAAGAGGCCCAGTACTTC. It encodes CASKREQEAQYF.

This clone was observed a handful of times. The rearrangement joins TRBV7-8 to TRBJ1-2; D perhaps matches TRBD1 (6 bases). V was clipped by 3 bases and J by 1 base, with 12 bases between them. The CDR3 extends over 15 amino acids. Germline CDR1 SGHVS, CDR2 FQNEAQ. CDR3 sequence: CASSFSGRGNYGYTF. For the CDR3, the DNA is TGTGCCAGCAGCTTCTCGGGCAGGGGTAACTATGGCTACACCTTC.

Regarding this clone: At the DNA level, this CDR3 is encoded by other sequences in the same sample as well. The V and J genes are TRBV5-1 and TRBJ2-7; maybe TRBD2 (5 bases). The CDR3 consists of 13 residues. Germline V CDR1 and CDR2: SGHRS, YFSETQ. Trimming took off 2 bases at V and 0 bases at J, with 6 bases between the two ends. The CDR3 DNA reads TGCGCCAGCAGCTTTGGACTCTCCTACGAGCAGTACTTC. Its translation: CASSFGLSYEQYF.

The chain carries TRBV7-8 and TRBJ1-1, with D unclear. Per the germline V gene, CDR1 is SGHVS and CDR2 is FQNEAQ. This CDR3 contains 14 residues. Trimming took off 1 base at V and 4 bases at J, with 10 bases between the two ends. CDR3 region: CASSLGGIFTEAFF. Written as DNA, the CDR3 is TGTGCCAGCAGCTTAGGCGGCATATTCACTGAAGCTTTCTTT.

The chain is built from TRBV5-4 and TRBJ1-2, with D possibly matching TRBD1 (6 bases). CDR3 length: 13 residues. V was trimmed by 3 bases and J by 8 bases, leaving 14 bases between them. Per the germline V gene, CDR1 is SGHNT and CDR2 is YYREEE (reference sequence). CDR3 sequence (DNA): TGTGCCAGCAGCTCGGACAGCCTCGGGGGCTACACCTTC. Protein: CASSSDSLGGYTF.

V gene TRBV11-3 combines with J gene TRBJ2-1, with TRBD2 matching 8 bases. CDR1 is SGHNT, CDR2 YENEEA, per germline. The CDR3 runs 14 residues. V lost 1 base to trimming and J lost 6 bases; unmatched junction nucleotides: 2. As DNA, the CDR3 is TGTGCCAGCAGCTTAGGGCTAGCGGGCAATGAGCAGTTCTTC. Amino acid sequence: CASSLGLAGNEQFF.

The genes are TRBV27 and TRBJ2-7; 10 bases agree with TRBD2. Germline V lookup: CDR1 MNHEY, CDR2 SMNVEV (reference sequence). With V trimmed by 2 bases and J by 7 bases, 5 bases remained unmatched. CDR3 size: 14 residues. In DNA, the CDR3 is TGTGCCAGCAGTTTACTAGCGGGAGTGAGGGAGCAGTACTTC. Translated: CASSLLAGVREQYF.

The chain combines TRBV7-2 with TRBJ2-2; possible D gene TRBD2, 5 bases. Per the germline V gene, CDR1 is SGHTA and CDR2 is FQGNSA. The CDR3 is 13 amino acids. The V end was cut by 1 base, the J end by 5 bases, with 5 bases between. The CDR3 nucleotides read TGTGCCAGCAGCTTAGGCGGGACCGGGGAGCTGTTTTTT. Translated, it gives CASSLGGTGELFF.

V and J are TRBV5-1 and TRBJ1-1; no firm D call. V was cut by 6 bases and J by 1 base, with 10 bases left in between. Germline CDR1 reads SGHRS; CDR2 reads YFSETQ. The CDR3 covers 13 residues. Here the CDR3 reads CASKVTGNTEAFF. CDR3 sequence (DNA): TGCGCCAGCAAAGTCACGGGGAACACTGAAGCTTTCTTT.

This CDR3 reads CASSQQRDTGGRETQYF. The CDR3 DNA reads TGTGCCAGCAGCCAGCAGAGGGACACAGGGGGCCGTGAGACCCAGTACTTC. The genes are TRBV16 and TRBJ2-5, with TRBD1 matching over 9 bases. The CDR3 spans 17 residues. Germline lookup yields CDR1 KGHSY and CDR2 FQNENV. Trimming took 3 bases from V and 5 from J; bases not matched to a gene: 13.

The chain couples TRBV5-1 to TRBJ2-6; maybe TRBD1 (5 bases). Trimming stripped 0 bases from V and 1 base from J, with 5 bases between. The CDR3 spans 15 residues. Germline V lookup: CDR1 SGHRS, CDR2 YFSETQ. CDR3 in DNA: TGCGCCAGCAGCTTGGGACAGTCTGGGGCCAACGTCCTGACTTTC. Encoded protein: CASSLGQSGANVLTF. Full variable domain (rest looked up from reference TRBV5-1 and TRBJ2-6): KAGVTQTPRYLIKTRGQQVTLSCSPISGHRSVSWYQQTPGQGLQFLFEYFSETQRNKGNFPGRFSGRQFSNSRSEMNVSTLELGDSALYLCASSLGQSGANVLTFGAGSRLTVL.

This chain joins TRBV19 and TRBJ2-2; D is unclear. V lost 3 bases and J lost 4, with 15 bases in between. Germline CDR1 is LNHDA and CDR2 is SQIVND (reference sequence). The CDR3 spans 16 residues. CDR3 protein: CASSIRVLSSTGELFF. The CDR3 coding sequence is TGTGCCAGTAGTATCCGGGTACTCTCGTCCACCGGGGAGCTGTTTTTT.

The chain links TRBV21-1 to TRBJ1-6; TRBD1, the table's D call, was not compared with the DNA. TRBV21-1 has pseudogene status. This CDR3 is 17 amino acids long. CDR3 sequence reads: CASSKEWSGFNNSPLHF. The DNA for the CDR3 is TGTGCCAGCAGCAAAGAATGGTCAGGGTTTAACAATTCACCCCTCCACTTT.

A word on this clone: The sample has other DNA sequences that encode this CDR3 too. The chain links TRBV5-1 to TRBJ1-2; TRBD1 matches at 11 bases. The germline V gene encodes CDR1 SGHRS and CDR2 YFSETQ. The J segment lost 7 bases and the V segment lost 4 bases, leaving 6 bases of the junction unmatched. The CDR3 contains 14 residues. The CDR3 protein is CASSPGTGGFGYTF. The CDR3 coding sequence is TGCGCCAGCAGCCCAGGGACAGGGGGATTTGGCTACACCTTC.

V gene TRBV7-8 combines with J gene TRBJ1-6, with 8 bases identical to TRBD1. The CDR3 loop spans 17 amino acids. The germline gives CDR1 SGHVS, CDR2 FQNEAQ. Trimming removed 0 bases from V and 7 bases from J; junction bases left unmatched: 8. CDR3 DNA sequence: TGTGCCAGCAGCTTAGCGGACAGGGATAAGGCCAATTCACCCCTCCACTTT. This gives the protein CASSLADRDKANSPLHF.